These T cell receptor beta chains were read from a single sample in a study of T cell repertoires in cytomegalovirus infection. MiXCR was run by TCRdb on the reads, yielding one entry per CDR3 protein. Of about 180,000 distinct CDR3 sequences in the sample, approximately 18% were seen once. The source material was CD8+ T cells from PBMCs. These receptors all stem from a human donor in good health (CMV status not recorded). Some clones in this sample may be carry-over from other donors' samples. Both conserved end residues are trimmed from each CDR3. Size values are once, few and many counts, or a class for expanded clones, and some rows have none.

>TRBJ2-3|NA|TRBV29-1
SVDDPSGGAHDTQY
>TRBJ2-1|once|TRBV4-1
ASSPGLAGIYNEQF
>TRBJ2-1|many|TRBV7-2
ASSLELAGGPYNEQF
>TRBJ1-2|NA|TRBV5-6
ASSSGPGYGYT
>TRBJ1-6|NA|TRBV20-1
SASPTEEVPTLH
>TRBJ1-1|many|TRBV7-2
ASSLVRRGGTEAF
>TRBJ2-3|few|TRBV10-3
AISDHTDTQY
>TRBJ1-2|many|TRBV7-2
ASSRARTEVNYGYT
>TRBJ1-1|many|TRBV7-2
ASSYRTGNTEAF
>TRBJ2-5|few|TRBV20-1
SARDPEETTQY
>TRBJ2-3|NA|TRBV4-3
ASSQDRQGLGTDTQY
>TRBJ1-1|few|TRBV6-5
ASSYSEGSGEAF
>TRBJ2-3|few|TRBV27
ASSPSGVTDTQY
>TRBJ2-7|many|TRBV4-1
ASSQGGTGENPYEQY
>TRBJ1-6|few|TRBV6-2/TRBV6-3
ASIGQGGNSPLH
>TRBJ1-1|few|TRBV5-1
ASSPRDSSRTRVAENTEAF
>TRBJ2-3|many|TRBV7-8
ASSLVGGQGDTQY
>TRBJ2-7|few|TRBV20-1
SARDRQASYEQY
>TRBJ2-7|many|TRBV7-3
ASSLEASGTYEQY
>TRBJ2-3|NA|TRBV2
ASSEAVGVYTDTQY
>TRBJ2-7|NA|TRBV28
ASSWDLRTEQY
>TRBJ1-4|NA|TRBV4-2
ASSPRDRSSEKLF
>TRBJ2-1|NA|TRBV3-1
ASSQERTFNEQF
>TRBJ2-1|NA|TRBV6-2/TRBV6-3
ASSYHDRAEQF
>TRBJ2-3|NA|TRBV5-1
ASSLEPITDTQY
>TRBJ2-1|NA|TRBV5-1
ASSLGPQIGEQF
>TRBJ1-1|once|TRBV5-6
ASSLRVAEAF
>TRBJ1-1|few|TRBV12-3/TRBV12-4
ASSPGTENTEAF
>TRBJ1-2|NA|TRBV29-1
SVDYAERAASNYGYT
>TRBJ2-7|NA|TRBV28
ASEGGGLYEQY
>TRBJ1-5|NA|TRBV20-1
SASQGGPYSNQPQH
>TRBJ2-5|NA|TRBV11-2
ASSSRWRVQETQY
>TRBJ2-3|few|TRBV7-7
ASSLGLAGGNTQY
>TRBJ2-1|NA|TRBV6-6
ASSGREQF
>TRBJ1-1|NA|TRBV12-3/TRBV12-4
ASSPSNTEAF
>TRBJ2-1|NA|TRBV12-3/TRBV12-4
ASSSDSSYNEQF
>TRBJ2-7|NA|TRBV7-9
ASSLKGIEQY
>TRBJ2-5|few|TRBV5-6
ASSLTGYQETQY
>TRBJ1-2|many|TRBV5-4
ASSLSGSNYGYT
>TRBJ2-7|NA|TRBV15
ATSRAPGFYEQY
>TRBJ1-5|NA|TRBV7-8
ASSPLGTLNQPQH
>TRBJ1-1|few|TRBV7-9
ASSSRRRTGGESTEAF
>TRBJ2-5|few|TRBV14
ASSPEAIGQQETQY
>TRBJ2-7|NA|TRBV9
ASSGGGQTEQY
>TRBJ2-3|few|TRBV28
ASSISSGGTDTQY
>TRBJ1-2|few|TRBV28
ASSFVGDYGYT
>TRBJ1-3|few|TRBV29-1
SVQQGTGNTIY
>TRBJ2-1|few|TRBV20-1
SNFRERGYNEQF
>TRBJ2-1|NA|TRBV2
ASRTGTSVYNEQF
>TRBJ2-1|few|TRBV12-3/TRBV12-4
ASSLTFYEQF
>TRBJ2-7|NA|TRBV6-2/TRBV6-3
ASTPRQGLGFSYEQY
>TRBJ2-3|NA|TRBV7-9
ASSFRDPWARGTDTQY
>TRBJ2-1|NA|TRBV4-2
ASSRGVNEQF
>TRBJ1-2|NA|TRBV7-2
ASSLTDRARANYGYT
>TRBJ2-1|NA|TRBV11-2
ASSSSTSGGNSYNEQF
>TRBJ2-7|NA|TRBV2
ASSEEGGVEQY
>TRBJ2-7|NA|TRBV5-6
ASSRGTGLYEQY